This T cell receptor beta chain was retrieved from a study of cytotoxic CD8 clonotypes in ibrutinib-treated CLL. Study-wide context: In all, about a dozen patients were relapsed/refractory, around 15 were treatment-naive and 17 were IGHV unmutated.

Study-wide results and caveats: Treatment saw public clonotypes, which were uncommon, either contract or stay stable.

Only a few counts were recorded for this clone. Its specificity is not known. The CDR3 totals 14 residues. The V gene's germline CDR1 is MGHDK and CDR2 SYGVNS. V dropped 5 bases and J dropped 2; count of bases not matched to a gene: 2. Libraries were prepared by immunoSEQ multiplex PCR; TCRdb keeps only in-frame clonotypes and omits some of them. Found here are some 50,000 clones, under 75% of them singletons; the top ten hold around 13%. The TCR comes from a human donor with chronic lymphocytic leukemia. This sample comprised PBMCs, obtained after 12 months of ibrutinib treatment. The genes are TRBV25-1 and TRBJ2-3, with 9 nucleotides matching TRBD2. The CDR3 is CASSLGLATDTQYF. As DNA, the CDR3 is TGTGCCAGCAGTTTGGGACTAGCCACAGATACGCAGTATTTT.